The 20 T cell receptor beta chains given below trace back to one sample, sequenced in a study of T cell responses to AZD1222 COVID-19 vaccine. Sequenced by immunoSEQ multiplex PCR; TCRdb stores in-frame clones only, minus some. The data show about 100,000 clones, around 89% seen once. The sample was peripheral blood, taken 28 days after the second AZD1222 dose. These receptor sequences come from an adult who received the AZD1222 COVID-19 vaccine.

This sequence joins TRBV19 and TRBJ2-1, with D perhaps TRBD1 or TRBD2 (5 bases each). This CDR3 comprises 16 residues. Per germline, CDR1 LNHDA and CDR2 SQIVND (reference sequence). Trimming stripped 5 bases from V and 0 bases from J, with 14 bases between. The CDR3 reads CASSRGTSSSYNEQFF. The CDR3 DNA is TGTGCCAGTAGTCGAGGGACGTCTAGCTCCTACAATGAGCAGTTCTTC.

The chain joins TRBV27 to TRBJ1-5; 7 bases are shared with TRBD1. Germline V gene lookup returns CDR1 MNHEY and CDR2 SMNVEV (reference sequence). The J segment lost 3 bases and the V segment lost 6 bases, leaving 11 bases of the junction unmatched. This CDR3 is 16 amino acids long. CDR3 protein: CASRIQGQSDNQPQHF. Written as DNA, the CDR3 is TGTGCCAGCAGAATACAGGGGCAGTCGGACAATCAGCCCCAGCATTTT.

A few counts support this clone. The genes are TRBV6-2 or TRBV6-3 and TRBJ1-2; D might be TRBD1 (5 bases). Looked up from germline, CDR1 is MNHEY and CDR2 is SVGEGT. Trimming shortened V by 2 bases and J by 3 bases, and 7 bases separated the two germline ends. This CDR3 is built from 13 residues. Here the CDR3 DNA reads TGTGCCAGCAGTTACAGGGACTACTATGGCTACACCTTC. Its protein is CASSYRDYYGYTF.

The chain couples TRBV6-4 to TRBJ2-3; 12 bases are a match to TRBD2. The germline V gene encodes CDR1 MRHNA and CDR2 SNTAGT. The CDR3 has 17 residues. V was pared by 0 bases and J by 1 base, with 2 bases of the junction left unmatched. CDR3 residues: CASSDSTSGSGTDTQYF. The CDR3 nucleotides read TGTGCCAGCAGTGACTCGACTAGCGGGAGCGGCACAGATACGCAGTATTTT.

In the case of this clone: Other DNA variants within this sample encode the same CDR3. The rearrangement links TRBV7-8 to TRBJ1-2; no definite D call. The CDR3 totals 14 residues. Germline loops: CDR1 SGHVS, CDR2 FQNEAQ. V lost 5 bases, J lost 2 bases, and 12 bases lay in between. The CDR3 reads CASSPRTVNYGYTF. The CDR3 coding sequence is TGTGCCAGCAGCCCGAGGACGGTGAACTATGGCTACACCTTC.

The V gene is TRBV13, the J gene TRBJ2-7; TRBD2 might be the D (5 bases). V was clipped by 2 bases and J by 1 base, with 9 bases between them. CDR1 PRHDT and CDR2 FYEKMQ come from the germline V gene (reference sequence). The CDR3 contains 14 residues. In DNA form, the CDR3 reads TGTGCCAGCAGCTTACGGACTCCTTCCTACGAGCAGTACTTC. This sequence encodes CASSLRTPSYEQYF.

This chain links TRBV13 with TRBJ1-5; D ambiguous. Germline CDR1 and CDR2: PRHDT and FYEKMQ (reference sequence). This CDR3 has 13 amino acids. V was trimmed by 5 bases and J by 2 bases, leaving 7 bases between them. The CDR3 region is CASSQSRNQPQHF. The CDR3 DNA reads TGTGCCAGCAGCCAAAGTCGCAATCAGCCCCAGCATTTT.

This rearrangement joins TRBV9 to TRBJ2-3, with D possibly being TRBD2 (6 bases). There are 16 residues in the CDR3. V was shortened by 3 bases and J by 1 base, with 15 bases between the two germline ends. CDR1 and CDR2 from the germline V gene are SGDLS and YYNGEE. The CDR3 DNA follows: TGTGCCAGCAGCGCGGGAGTCCTCGATGGCACAGATACGCAGTATTTT. Protein sequence: CASSAGVLDGTDTQYF.

The chain employs TRBV30 and TRBJ1-5; no clear D gene. This CDR3 has 13 amino acids. CDR1 GTSNPN and CDR2 SVGIG come from the germline V gene (reference sequence). The V end lost 0 bases, the J end lost 6 bases, and 9 bases lay between the germline ends. The CDR3 nucleotides are TGTGCCTGGAGTGTTGGGGAATTTCAGCCCCAGCATTTT. Its protein product is CAWSVGEFQPQHF.

The chain combines TRBV30 with TRBJ1-2, with 8 nucleotides matching TRBD1. The V segment lost 1 base and the J segment 1 base; nucleotides outside the gene matches: 8. The V gene's germline CDR1 is GTSNPN and CDR2 SVGIG (reference sequence). CDR3 length equals 16 residues. Here the CDR3 DNA reads TGTGCCTGGAGTGGGGGGACAGGTGGGGTTAACTATGGCTACACCTTC. Translating it yields CAWSGGTGGVNYGYTF.

This clone showed up just once. The chain is built from TRBV19 and TRBJ1-1; perhaps TRBD1 as D (5 bases). This CDR3 contains 14 residues. V was cut by 1 base and J by 7 bases, with 13 bases left in between. Germline assignment: CDR1 LNHDA and CDR2 SQIVND (reference sequence). In DNA, the CDR3 is TGTGCCAGTAGTATAGGCTGGGGACGGAGTGAAGCTTTCTTT. Protein sequence: CASSIGWGRSEAFF.

The chain is built from TRBV14 and TRBJ2-2, with D perhaps matching TRBD2 (5 bases). The CDR3 is made up of 16 amino acids. V gave up 3 bases and J gave up 5 bases, with 16 bases separating them. Per germline, CDR1 SGHDN and CDR2 FVKESK. DNA for the CDR3: TGTGCCAGCAGCCATCATCCCAGACGAGGGACCGGGGAGCTGTTTTTT. Amino acids: CASSHHPRRGTGELFF.

The chain links TRBV3-1 (or the pseudogene TRBV3-2) to TRBJ2-1; D may match TRBD1 or TRBD2 (5 bases each). Trimming stripped 4 bases from V and 7 bases from J, with 14 bases between. The CDR3 has 14 residues. Germline CDR1 reads LGHDT; CDR2 reads YNNKEL (reference sequence). CDR3 nucleotide sequence: TGTGCCAGCAGCCTCCCCGGGACCACAAATGAGCAGTTCTTC. Its translation is CASSLPGTTNEQFF.

The rearrangement joins TRBV27 to TRBJ2-1; 8 bases fit TRBD1. The trim removed 5 bases at V and 10 bases at J, leaving 7 bases unmatched. This CDR3 spans 13 amino acids. In germline, CDR1 is MNHEY, CDR2 SMNVEV (reference sequence). The DNA of the CDR3 is TGTGCCAGCAGTATACAGGGGGTAGAAGAGCAGTTCTTC. It encodes CASSIQGVEEQFF.

The rearrangement joins TRBV11-3 to TRBJ1-1; D not certain. This CDR3 is built from 13 residues. Germline assignment: CDR1 SGHNT and CDR2 YENEEA. Trimming shortened V by 5 bases and J by 3 bases, and 10 bases separated the two germline ends. This CDR3 reads CASSLQRYTEAFF. The CDR3 DNA follows: TGTGCCAGCAGCCTCCAACGATACACTGAAGCTTTCTTT.

V is TRBV3-1 (or the pseudogene TRBV3-2) and J is TRBJ2-1; 9 bases fit TRBD2. Looked up from germline, CDR1 is LGHDT and CDR2 is YNNKEL (reference sequence). The CDR3 has 15 amino acids. The trim removed 4 bases at V and 8 bases at J, leaving 9 bases unmatched. The CDR3 nucleotides are TGTGCCAGCAGCCCACCCGGGACTAGCTTCCATGAGCAGTTCTTC. Encoded protein: CASSPPGTSFHEQFF.

CDR3 region: CASSSSGDTDTQYF. The CDR3 DNA follows: TGTGCCAGCAGCTCTAGCGGAGACACAGATACGCAGTATTTT. The chain employs TRBV11-3 and TRBJ2-3, with 7 bases matching TRBD2. Germline trimming cut 4 bases from V and 2 bases from J; bases unmatched to any gene: 3. This CDR3 region has 14 residues. Germline V gene lookup returns CDR1 SGHNT and CDR2 YENEEA.

This clone was seen a single time. The chain recombines TRBV4-3 with TRBJ2-3; 8 bases map to TRBD2. The CDR3 runs 15 residues. V dropped 0 bases and J dropped 6; count of bases not matched to a gene: 5. From germline, CDR1 is LGHNA and CDR2 YSLEER. The CDR3 reads CASSQELAGFDTQYF. DNA for the CDR3: TGCGCCAGCAGCCAAGAGTTAGCGGGGTTTGATACGCAGTATTTT.

The chain combines TRBV9 with TRBJ2-1; 9 nucleotides agree with TRBD1. Germline V lookup: CDR1 SGDLS, CDR2 YYNGEE. The trim removed 3 bases at V and 5 bases at J, leaving 9 bases unmatched. This CDR3 is 16 amino acids long. For the CDR3, the DNA is TGTGCCAGCAGCGAAATGGGACAGGGAGTCCACAATGAGCAGTTCTTC. Its translation is CASSEMGQGVHNEQFF.

This CDR3 reads CASSYSSDGYEQYF. As DNA, the CDR3 is TGTGCCAGCAGTTACTCATCGGACGGCTACGAGCAGTACTTC. The chain recombines TRBV6-5 with TRBJ2-7, with unresolved D. With 0 bases removed from V and 3 bases from J, the gap between germline ends came to 9 bases. CDR1 MNHEY and CDR2 SVGAGI come from the germline V gene. The CDR3 is 14 residues long.